This T cell receptor beta chain emerged from a study of cytomegalovirus exposure and HLA in healthy donors. With 60 Vbeta and 13 Jbeta primers, the PCR was carried out. Some clones are missing from TCRdb's copy, which holds only in-frame ones; the method was immunoSEQ multiplex PCR. The table includes roughly 200,000 clones, under 9.5% detected once. Input material: PBMCs. This TCR came from a young woman in good health and CMV-seropositive.

The CDR3 DNA follows: TGTGCCACCAGCAGAGGGATCGGGGGACAGCTTAGCGAGCAGTACTTC. Protein sequence: CATSRGIGGQLSEQYF. This chain connects TRBV15 to TRBJ2-7; maybe TRBD1 (7 bases). CDR1 is LNHNV, CDR2 YYDKDF, per germline (reference sequence). The V end was cut by 1 base, the J end by 6 bases, with 19 bases between. CDR3 length: 16 residues.